Listed below are T cell receptor beta chains from one sample, sequenced in a study of T cell responses to AZD1222 COVID-19 vaccine. Sequencing used immunoSEQ multiplex PCR; TCRdb keeps in-frame clones, though not all of them. The table includes about 130,000 clones, roughly 87% detected once. The sample here was peripheral blood, taken 28 days after the second AZD1222 dose. These receptor sequences come from an adult who received the AZD1222 COVID-19 vaccine. Both conserved end residues are part of each CDR3. The D gene is left open where the match is weak. Size tells how often a clone was seen (once, few, many) or the class of an expanded clone, and some rows leave it out.

cdr3_nt: TGTGCCAGTAGTACAGACAGGGAGACTCAGCCCCAGCATTTT
cdr3_aa: CASSTDRETQPQHF
d_call: TRBD1
clone_size: -
v_call: TRBV19
j_call: TRBJ1-5

cdr3_nt: TGTGCCAGCAGCTTAAACACTTTCTCTGGGGCCAACGTCCTGACTTTC
cdr3_aa: CASSLNTFSGANVLTF
d_call: -
clone_size: -
v_call: TRBV7-3
j_call: TRBJ2-6

cdr3_nt: TGTGCCAGCAGCCACAGACGGGACACCTCTGGAAACACCATATATTTT
cdr3_aa: CASSHRRDTSGNTIYF
d_call: -
clone_size: -
v_call: TRBV5-5
j_call: TRBJ1-3

cdr3_nt: TGTGCCAGCAGCTTAACTAGCGGCGGCTACAATGAGCAGTTCTTC
cdr3_aa: CASSLTSGGYNEQFF
d_call: TRBD2
clone_size: -
v_call: TRBV7-2
j_call: TRBJ2-1

cdr3_nt: TGCGCCAGCAGCCAAGAAGGGGGACAGGACAGGCCACTGTTTTTT
cdr3_aa: CASSQEGGQDRPLFF
d_call: TRBD1
clone_size: few
v_call: TRBV4-1
j_call: TRBJ1-4

cdr3_nt: TGCGCCAGCAGCTTGCAGACCCCTGGGGAGCAGTACTTC
cdr3_aa: CASSLQTPGEQYF
d_call: -
clone_size: -
v_call: TRBV5-1
j_call: TRBJ2-7

cdr3_nt: TGTGCCCGATCAACAGGGTACCTCTATGGCTACACCTTC
cdr3_aa: CARSTGYLYGYTF
d_call: -
clone_size: -
v_call: TRBV30
j_call: TRBJ1-2

cdr3_nt: TGTGCCAGCAGCTTAGCGGGGGCTATGGAGACCCAGTACTTC
cdr3_aa: CASSLAGAMETQYF
d_call: -
clone_size: -
v_call: TRBV7-3
j_call: TRBJ2-5

cdr3_nt: TGTGCCAGCTCACCCTCGTACAGCCGGCGGGGCTACACCTTC
cdr3_aa: CASSPSYSRRGYTF
d_call: -
clone_size: -
v_call: TRBV18
j_call: TRBJ1-2

cdr3_nt: TGTGCCAGCAGCCCTCTAGCGGGGGACCACAATGAGCAGTTCTTC
cdr3_aa: CASSPLAGDHNEQFF
d_call: TRBD2
clone_size: -
v_call: TRBV4-2
j_call: TRBJ2-1

cdr3_nt: TGTGCCAGCAGCGTAGCGGATTACACTGAAGCTTTCTTT
cdr3_aa: CASSVADYTEAFF
d_call: -
clone_size: -
v_call: TRBV9
j_call: TRBJ1-1

cdr3_nt: TGCGCCAGCAGCCTCCGACAGGGGAGCTCTGAAGCTTTCTTT
cdr3_aa: CASSLRQGSSEAFF
d_call: TRBD1
clone_size: -
v_call: TRBV4-3
j_call: TRBJ1-1

cdr3_nt: TGTGCCAGCAGTTTACTCGACAGTAACTATGGCTACACCTTC
cdr3_aa: CASSLLDSNYGYTF
d_call: -
clone_size: -
v_call: TRBV27
j_call: TRBJ1-2

cdr3_nt: TGTGCCAGCACGAGGGTCTTCTCTGGAAACACCATATATTTT
cdr3_aa: CASTRVFSGNTIYF
d_call: -
clone_size: -
v_call: TRBV7-9
j_call: TRBJ1-3

cdr3_nt: TGTGCCAGCAGTTATTTGCGTGGGACAGGGGAATATGGCTACACCTTC
cdr3_aa: CASSYLRGTGEYGYTF
d_call: TRBD1
clone_size: -
v_call: TRBV6-5
j_call: TRBJ1-2

cdr3_nt: TGTGCCAGCAGCCAACGACAGGGGACTACAGATACGCAGTATTTT
cdr3_aa: CASSQRQGTTDTQYF
d_call: TRBD1
clone_size: -
v_call: TRBV3-1/TRBV3-2
j_call: TRBJ2-3

cdr3_nt: TGTGCCAGCAGGGGAGGGGCCTATAGCACAGATACGCAGTATTTT
cdr3_aa: CASRGGAYSTDTQYF
d_call: TRBD2
clone_size: once
v_call: TRBV27
j_call: TRBJ2-3

cdr3_nt: TGTGCCAGCAGCTTACGGACAGGGCTTTTCTACAATGAGCAGTTCTTC
cdr3_aa: CASSLRTGLFYNEQFF
d_call: TRBD1
clone_size: once
v_call: TRBV5-8
j_call: TRBJ2-1

cdr3_nt: TGCGCCAGCAGCCCCACATTTCGGGACAATCAGCCCCAGCATTTT
cdr3_aa: CASSPTFRDNQPQHF
d_call: -
clone_size: once
v_call: TRBV4-1
j_call: TRBJ1-5

cdr3_nt: TGTGCCAGCAGTTCCCCCCAGGGTTCGTCCTACAATGAGCAGTTCTTC
cdr3_aa: CASSSPQGSSYNEQFF
d_call: -
clone_size: -
v_call: TRBV6-6
j_call: TRBJ2-1

cdr3_nt: TGTGCCAGCAGCACCCAGGAAGCAGATACGCAGTATTTT
cdr3_aa: CASSTQEADTQYF
d_call: -
clone_size: -
v_call: TRBV6-5
j_call: TRBJ2-3

cdr3_nt: TGCGCCAGCAGCTTAGACGGGACTAGCGGGAACAATGAGCAGTTCTTC
cdr3_aa: CASSLDGTSGNNEQFF
d_call: TRBD2
clone_size: few
v_call: TRBV5-1
j_call: TRBJ2-1

cdr3_nt: TGCGCCAGCAGGGAACAACATGATCAGCCCCAGCATTTT
cdr3_aa: CASREQHDQPQHF
d_call: -
clone_size: -
v_call: TRBV10-2
j_call: TRBJ1-5

cdr3_nt: TGTGCCAGCAGCCAAGACACAGGGGGCTATGGCTACACCTTC
cdr3_aa: CASSQDTGGYGYTF
d_call: TRBD1
clone_size: -
v_call: TRBV4-2
j_call: TRBJ1-2

cdr3_nt: TGTGCCTGGAGCGGCAGTCAAGGGCATCAGCCCCAGCATTTT
cdr3_aa: CAWSGSQGHQPQHF
d_call: -
clone_size: -
v_call: TRBV30
j_call: TRBJ1-5

cdr3_nt: TGCGCCAGCAGCTTGTTCGGACAAAACCAAGAGACCCAGTACTTC
cdr3_aa: CASSLFGQNQETQYF
d_call: -
clone_size: once
v_call: TRBV5-1
j_call: TRBJ2-5

cdr3_nt: TGTGCCAGCATCTCTGGGGGCACCGGGGAGCTGTTTTTT
cdr3_aa: CASISGGTGELFF
d_call: -
clone_size: few
v_call: TRBV6-6
j_call: TRBJ2-2

cdr3_nt: TGTGTCACCAGCAGCCAGGCTGAAGGCTACACCTTC
cdr3_aa: CVTSSQAEGYTF
d_call: -
clone_size: -
v_call: TRBV2
j_call: TRBJ1-2

cdr3_nt: TGTGCCAGCTCACCACCAGGGGGGTTCATGAACACTGAAGCTTTCTTT
cdr3_aa: CASSPPGGFMNTEAFF
d_call: -
clone_size: -
v_call: TRBV18
j_call: TRBJ1-1